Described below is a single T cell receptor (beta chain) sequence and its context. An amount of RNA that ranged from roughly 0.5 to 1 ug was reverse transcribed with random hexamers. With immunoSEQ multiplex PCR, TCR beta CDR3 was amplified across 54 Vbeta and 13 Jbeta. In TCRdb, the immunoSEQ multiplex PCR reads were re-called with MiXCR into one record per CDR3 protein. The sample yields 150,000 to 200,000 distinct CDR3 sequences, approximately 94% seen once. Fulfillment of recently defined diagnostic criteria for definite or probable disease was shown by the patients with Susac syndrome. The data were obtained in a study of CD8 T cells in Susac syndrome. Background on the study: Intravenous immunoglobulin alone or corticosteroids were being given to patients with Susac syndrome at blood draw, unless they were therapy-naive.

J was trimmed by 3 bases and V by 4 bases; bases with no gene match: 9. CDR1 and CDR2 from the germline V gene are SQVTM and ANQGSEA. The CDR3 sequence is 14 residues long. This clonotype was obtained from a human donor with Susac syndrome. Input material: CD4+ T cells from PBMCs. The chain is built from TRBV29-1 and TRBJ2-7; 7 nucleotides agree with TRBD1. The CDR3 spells CSVAGQNQGYEQYF. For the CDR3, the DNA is TGCAGCGTTGCGGGACAGAATCAGGGCTACGAGCAGTACTTC.